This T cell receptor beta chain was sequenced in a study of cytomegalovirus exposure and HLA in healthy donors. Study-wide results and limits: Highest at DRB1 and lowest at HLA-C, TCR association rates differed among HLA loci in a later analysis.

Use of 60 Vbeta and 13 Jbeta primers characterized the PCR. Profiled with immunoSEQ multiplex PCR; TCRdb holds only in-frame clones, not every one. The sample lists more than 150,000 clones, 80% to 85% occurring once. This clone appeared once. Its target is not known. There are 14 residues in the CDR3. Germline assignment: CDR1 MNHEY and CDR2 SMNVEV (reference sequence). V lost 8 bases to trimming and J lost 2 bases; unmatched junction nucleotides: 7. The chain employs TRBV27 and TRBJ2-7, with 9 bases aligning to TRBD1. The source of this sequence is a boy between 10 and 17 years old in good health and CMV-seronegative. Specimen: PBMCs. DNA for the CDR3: TGTGCCAGCCACAGGGGGCAGCCCCCCTACGAGCAGTACTTC. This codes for CASHRGQPPYEQYF.